The 17 T cell receptor beta chains given below trace back to one sample, sequenced in a study of shared clonotypes between healthy human individuals. Only in-frame clones appear in the TCRdb table, and some are missing; sequencing was by immunoSEQ multiplex PCR. The sample yields 1,400,000 or so clones, around 98.5% seen once. What was sequenced was naive CD4+ T cells sorted from blood. Noted subset: CD45RA+ positively selected. Every receptor here comes from a man aged 25 to 40 in good health.

About this clone: This specimen includes other DNA sequences encoding the same CDR3. The V call is TRBV30, the J call TRBJ2-7; D is unresolved. Trimming removed 0 bases from V and 2 bases from J, with 5 bases in between. Germline lookup yields CDR1 GTSNPN and CDR2 SVGIG (reference sequence). This CDR3 is built from 12 residues. The CDR3 nucleotides read TGTGCCTGGAGTGTCGGGCCCTACGAGCAGTACTTC. It yields the protein CAWSVGPYEQYF.

The chain combines TRBV30 with TRBJ2-7; 7 bases match TRBD2. Germline lookup yields CDR1 GTSNPN and CDR2 SVGIG (reference sequence). V gave up 0 bases and J gave up 3 bases; unmatched junction bases: 20. The CDR3 is 19 amino acids. CDR3 bases: TGTGCCTGGAGTGTACGGGTTTTAGCGTCTAGCGGTTCTTTCTACGAGCAGTACTTC. Protein sequence: CAWSVRVLASSGSFYEQYF.

The rearrangement uses TRBV10-2 and TRBJ2-5; a weak D match, TRBD1 (5 bases). The length of the CDR3 is 14 residues. Trimming stripped 0 bases from V and 11 bases from J, with 16 bases between. Germline values: CDR1 WSHSY, CDR2 SAAADI. CDR3 sequence: CASSESQLVQAQYF. The DNA of the CDR3 is TGCGCCAGCAGTGAGTCCCAACTCGTACAGGCACAGTACTTC.

V and J are TRBV5-8 and TRBJ2-7; 12 nucleotides agree with TRBD2. With V trimmed by 4 bases and J by 3 bases, 14 bases remained unmatched. The germline CDR1 and CDR2 sequences are SGHTS and YDEGEE. The CDR3 spans 18 residues. As DNA, the CDR3 is TGTGCCAGCAGCATCAACCCTAGCGGGAGGGCCTATGGCTACGAGCAGTACTTC. Translation gives CASSINPSGRAYGYEQYF.

The V and J genes are TRBV5-1 and TRBJ2-3; the match to TRBD1 covers 8 bases. CDR3 length: 15 amino acids. With 3 bases clipped from V and 2 bases from J, the junction kept 5 bases outside the gene matches. Germline loops: CDR1 SGHRS, CDR2 YFSETQ. The CDR3 DNA sequence: TGCGCCAGCAGCTCCCGGACAGGGTCCACAGATACGCAGTATTTT. Translation: CASSSRTGSTDTQYF.

This rearrangement joins TRBV29-1 to TRBJ1-2; the D is unclear. This CDR3 has 13 residues. V gave up 7 bases and J gave up 3 bases, with 15 bases separating them. Germline CDR1 and CDR2: SQVTM and ANQGSEA. In DNA form, the CDR3 reads TGCAGCGGTGTGTTGGGGTCCCACTATGGCTACACCTTC. As protein: CSGVLGSHYGYTF.

This chain links TRBV5-1 with TRBJ2-4; D possibly uses TRBD1 or TRBD2 (5 bases each). V dropped 2 bases and J dropped 6 bases, with 12 bases sitting between them. The length of the CDR3 is 14 residues. In germline, CDR1 is SGHRS, CDR2 YFSETQ. CDR3 in DNA: TGCGCCAGCAGCTTACCGGGACCGCTAAACATTCAGTACTTC. It specifies CASSLPGPLNIQYF. Filled out from reference TRBV5-1 and TRBJ2-4, the complete variable domain reads KAGVTQTPRYLIKTRGQQVTLSCSPISGHRSVSWYQQTPGQGLQFLFEYFSETQRNKGNFPGRFSGRQFSNSRSEMNVSTLELGDSALYLCASSLPGPLNIQYFGAGTRLSVL.

As regards this clone: This CDR3 is also generated by other DNA sequences in the sample. V is TRBV18 and J is TRBJ1-1; D gene ambiguous. CDR1 and CDR2 (germline): KGHSH, LQKENI. The CDR3 covers 13 residues. The V and J ends lost 2 bases and 2 bases respectively, with 6 bases between them. The CDR3 coding sequence is TGTGCCAGCTCACCAGGACTTAACACTGAAGCTTTCTTT. Protein: CASSPGLNTEAFF.

The chain links TRBV6-4 to TRBJ2-1, with 9 bases that match TRBD2. The CDR3 is 16 residues long. Germline V lookup: CDR1 MRHNA, CDR2 SNTAGT. The CDR3 protein is CATSSLPTSGYNEQFF. CDR3 DNA sequence: TGTGCTACCAGCAGCCTACCGACTAGCGGTTACAATGAGCAGTTCTTC.

The V gene is TRBV9, the J gene TRBJ1-3; 7 bases are a match to TRBD1. Germline V gene lookup returns CDR1 SGDLS and CDR2 YYNGEE. The CDR3 spans 15 residues. Germline trimming cut 2 bases from V and 4 bases from J; bases unmatched to any gene: 6. The CDR3 sequence: CASSVSEQGGNTIYF. Here the CDR3 DNA reads TGTGCCAGCAGCGTCTCCGAACAGGGGGGAAACACCATATATTTT. Full variable domain (outside the CDR3, taken from reference TRBV9 and TRBJ1-3): DSGVTQTPKHLITATGQRVTLRCSPRSGDLSVYWYQQSLDQGLQFLIQYYNGEERAKGNILERFSAQQFPDLHSELNLSSLELGDSALYFCASSVSEQGGNTIYFGEGSWLTVV.

This chain uses TRBV30 with TRBJ1-5; D gene ambiguous. The CDR3 runs to 13 residues. From germline, CDR1 is GTSNPN and CDR2 SVGIG (reference sequence). Trimming cost V 2 bases and J 3 bases, with 8 bases left between them. The chain's CDR3 is CAWSFQINQPQHF. The CDR3 DNA sequence: TGTGCCTGGAGTTTCCAGATCAATCAGCCCCAGCATTTT.

The chain uses TRBV7-2 and TRBJ1-2; possibly TRBD1 for D (6 bases). The CDR3 is 15 residues long. Trimming left V 4 bases short and J 4 bases short, with 16 bases between. Germline assignment: CDR1 SGHTA and CDR2 FQGNSA. The CDR3 DNA follows: TGTGCCAGCAGCTCAAGAAAGGACAGCTCCTATGGCTACACCTTC. Its translation is CASSSRKDSSYGYTF. Drawing the rest from reference TRBV7-2 and TRBJ1-2, the complete variable domain is GAGVSQSPSNKVTEKGKDVELRCDPISGHTALYWYRQSLGQGLEFLIYFQGNSAPDKSGLPSDRFSAERTGGSVSTLTIQRTQQEDSAVYLCASSSRKDSSYGYTFGSGTRLTVV.

The chain employs TRBV7-8 and TRBJ2-7; 8 nucleotides agree with TRBD2. The V gene's germline CDR1 is SGHVS and CDR2 FQNEAQ. With V trimmed by 5 bases and J by 6 bases, 12 bases remained unmatched. This CDR3 has 15 residues. Here the CDR3 DNA reads TGTGCCAGCAGCCCTAATAGCGGGACCACGGGCGAGCAGTACTTC. Its translation: CASSPNSGTTGEQYF. Full variable domain (outside the CDR3, taken from reference TRBV7-8 and TRBJ2-7): GAGVSQSPRYKVAKRGQDVALRCDPISGHVSLFWYQQALGQGPEFLTYFQNEAQLDKSGLPSDRFFAERPEGSVSTLKIQRTQQEDSAVYLCASSPNSGTTGEQYFGPGTRLTVT.

This clone was seen just once. Other DNA sequences in the same sample also yield this CDR3. The chain couples TRBV15 to TRBJ2-7; D unclear. Trimming took 1 base from V and 0 from J, leaving 7 bases between them. The CDR3 loop spans 14 amino acids. CDR1 and CDR2 (germline): LNHNV, YYDKDF (reference sequence). The DNA for the CDR3 is TGTGCCACCAGCAGAGCGGGCGGCTCCTACGAGCAGTACTTC. Protein product: CATSRAGGSYEQYF.

This chain joins TRBV15 and TRBJ1-2, with 10 bases that match TRBD1. This CDR3 has 17 residues. Trimming cost V 1 base and J 4 bases; bases outside gene matches: 9. Germline V gene sequence: CDR1 LNHNV, CDR2 YYDKDF (reference sequence). The CDR3 DNA reads as TGTGCCACCAGCAGAGGACAAAGGGACAGGGGTAGCTATGGCTACACCTTC. This codes for CATSRGQRDRGSYGYTF.

V is TRBV18 and J is TRBJ2-3; D gene ambiguous. In germline, CDR1 is KGHSH, CDR2 LQKENI. Trimming removed 2 bases at V and 3 bases at J, with 6 bases between. The CDR3 consists of 13 residues. CDR3 residues: CASSPFRTDTQYF. CDR3 bases: TGTGCCAGCTCACCATTTCGGACAGATACGCAGTATTTT.

The rearrangement joins TRBV5-6 to TRBJ1-2; D is unresolved. Germline CDR1 reads SGHDT; CDR2 reads YYEEEE. V lost 4 bases and J lost 1, with 8 bases in between. The CDR3 extends over 13 amino acids. CDR3 bases: TGTGCCAGCAGCATTGGGAATAACTATGGCTACACCTTC. Translated, it gives CASSIGNNYGYTF.